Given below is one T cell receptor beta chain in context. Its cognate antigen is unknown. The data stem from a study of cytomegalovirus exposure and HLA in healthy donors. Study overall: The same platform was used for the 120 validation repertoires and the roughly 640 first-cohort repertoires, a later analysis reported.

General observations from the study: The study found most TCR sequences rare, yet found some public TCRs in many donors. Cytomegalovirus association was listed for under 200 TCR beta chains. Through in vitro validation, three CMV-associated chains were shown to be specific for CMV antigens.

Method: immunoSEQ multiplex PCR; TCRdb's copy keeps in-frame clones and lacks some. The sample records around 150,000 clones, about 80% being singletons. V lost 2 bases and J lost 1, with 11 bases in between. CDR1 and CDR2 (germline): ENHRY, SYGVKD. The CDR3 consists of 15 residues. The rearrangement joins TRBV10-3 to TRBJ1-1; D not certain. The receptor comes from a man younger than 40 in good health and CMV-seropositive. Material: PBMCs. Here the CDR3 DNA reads TGTGCCATCAGTGAGAAAGCGGTGGGGAACACTGAAGCTTTCTTT. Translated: CAISEKAVGNTEAFF.